This T cell receptor (beta chain) derives from a study of blood T cell repertoires in COVID-19. Overall study: The cDNA or gDNA used as material had been derived from T cells, B-cell-depleted T cells, or PBMCs.

From germline, CDR1 is SEHNR and CDR2 FQNEAQ (reference sequence). V shed 3 bases, J shed 5 bases, and the junction held 15 bases outside the gene matches. The length of the CDR3 is 17 residues. Per the original data handling: Estimation of nucleated cell counts was performed using reference gene primer amplification. Measured with immunoSEQ multiplex PCR; TCRdb has only the in-frame clones, and not every one. The V and J calls and clone size come from that table; D and trimming were worked out from the DNA. The sample holds roughly 280,000 clones, roughly 90% seen once. The specimen sequenced was peripheral blood. This chain joins TRBV7-9 and TRBJ2-5; 7 bases line up with TRBD2. The sequence was collected from a man aged 30 to 45 with active or convalescent COVID-19. The chain's CDR3 is CASSLGLTGGVLETQYF. CDR3 bases: TGTGCCAGCAGCTTGGGACTAACGGGGGGTGTTCTGGAGACCCAGTACTTC.